This TCR beta chain appears in the sequencing data of a study of blood T cell repertoires in COVID-19. The V gene's germline CDR1 is LGHDT and CDR2 YNNKEL (reference sequence). Trimming removed 2 bases from V and 6 bases from J, with 13 bases in between. The CDR3 totals 15 residues. Under the authors' procedure: Amplification with reference gene primers provided the estimates of nucleated cell counts. The assay was immunoSEQ multiplex PCR, and TCRdb's table has in-frame clones only and misses some. V and J calls and clone size come straight from that table; D and trimming were deduced from the DNA. The sample yields some 90,000 clones, roughly nine tenths seen once.

The chain carries TRBV3-1 (or the pseudogene TRBV3-2) and TRBJ1-4; TRBD1 might be the D (5 bases). The sequencing sample was made of peripheral blood. The TCR was taken from a man aged 50-60 years with acute or convalescent COVID-19. The CDR3 DNA follows: TGTGCCAGCAGCCAACGGACAAGACGAGATGAAAAACTGTTTTTT. Translating gives CASSQRTRRDEKLFF.